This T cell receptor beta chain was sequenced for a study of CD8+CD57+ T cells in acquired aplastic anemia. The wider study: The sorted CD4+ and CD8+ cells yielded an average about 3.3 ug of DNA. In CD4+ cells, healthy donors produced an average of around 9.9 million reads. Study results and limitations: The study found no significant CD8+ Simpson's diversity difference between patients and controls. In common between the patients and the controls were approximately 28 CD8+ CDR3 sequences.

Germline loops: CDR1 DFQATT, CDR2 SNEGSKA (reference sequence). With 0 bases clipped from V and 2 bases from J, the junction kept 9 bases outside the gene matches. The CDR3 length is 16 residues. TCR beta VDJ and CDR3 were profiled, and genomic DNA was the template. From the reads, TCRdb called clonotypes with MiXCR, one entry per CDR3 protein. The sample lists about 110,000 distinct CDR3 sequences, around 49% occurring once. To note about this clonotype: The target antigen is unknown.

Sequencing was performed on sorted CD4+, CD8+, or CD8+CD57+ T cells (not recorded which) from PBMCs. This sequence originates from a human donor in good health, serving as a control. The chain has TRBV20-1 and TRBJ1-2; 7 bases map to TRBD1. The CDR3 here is CSARDWGGQPNYGYTF. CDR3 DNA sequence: TGCAGTGCTAGAGATTGGGGGGGACAGCCGAACTATGGCTACACCTTC.